A selection of T cell receptor beta chains follows, all from one sample in a study of shared clonotypes between healthy human individuals. Method: immunoSEQ multiplex PCR; TCRdb's copy keeps in-frame clones and lacks some. The table shows hundreds of thousands of clones, with approximately 75% occurring only once. Sequencing input: memory CD4+ T cells sorted from blood. All receptors come from a woman between 25 and 40 years old in good health. The conserved cysteine and the conserved F or W are not part of the CDR3 here.

len: 11
v_gene: TRBV19
CDR3aa: ASTTGLGTEAF

len: 12
v_gene: TRBV2
CDR3aa: ASSPTGGNYGYT

len: 15
v_gene: TRBV4-1
CDR3aa: ASSQDHASSAKNIQY

len: 14
v_gene: TRBV7-2
CDR3aa: ASSLASGRKTDTQY

len: 11
v_gene: TRBV23-1
CDR3aa: ASSQGWTEEAF

len: 13
v_gene: TRBV5-1
CDR3aa: ASSLVLESYNEQF

len: 14
v_gene: TRBV5-1
CDR3aa: ASSWAPGGALDTQY

len: 14
v_gene: TRBV5-4
CDR3aa: ASSKSGQSHNYGYT

len: 14
v_gene: TRBV21-1
CDR3aa: ASSKVAGQADQPQH

len: 13
v_gene: TRBV19
CDR3aa: ASSITGTSYNEQF

len: 13
v_gene: TRBV5-1
CDR3aa: ASSTSSGAYNEQF

len: 12
v_gene: TRBV5-1
CDR3aa: ASSPRTSSYEQY

len: 13
v_gene: TRBV12-5
CDR3aa: ASGLWGVGTGELF

len: 15
v_gene: TRBV6-1
CDR3aa: ASSEQVLLSGANVLT

len: 14
v_gene: TRBV18
CDR3aa: ASSPPGSGRGYEQY

len: 11
v_gene: TRBV7-3
CDR3aa: ASSLPGLDTQY

len: 13
v_gene: TRBV18
CDR3aa: ASSPRQAEDTEAF

len: 13
v_gene: TRBV30
CDR3aa: AWSVQEGGTTEAF

len: 14
v_gene: TRBV5-1
CDR3aa: ASSLGGGQGRTEAF

len: 12
v_gene: TRBV30
CDR3aa: AWSVGSHSEKLF

len: 13
v_gene: TRBV7-2
CDR3aa: ASSSTGTRVYEQY

len: 12
v_gene: TRBV7-9
CDR3aa: ASSLLALIYGYT

len: 12
v_gene: TRBV2
CDR3aa: ASSEEGALREQY

len: 13
v_gene: TRBV6-1
CDR3aa: ASSEQTGGTNEQF

len: 13
v_gene: TRBV9
CDR3aa: ASSSLVASYNEQF

len: 12
v_gene: TRBV11-2
CDR3aa: ASSLDWSGSGYT

len: 15
v_gene: TRBV19
CDR3aa: ASTLTPGLAGEGEQF

len: 12
v_gene: TRBV28
CDR3aa: ASRLRYSNQPQH

len: 13
v_gene: TRBV7-9
CDR3aa: AGRDSNSGANVLT

len: 11
v_gene: TRBV30
CDR3aa: AWSTMRNYGYT

len: 12
v_gene: TRBV10-1
CDR3aa: ASRPRDTQETQY

len: 13
v_gene: TRBV7-2
CDR3aa: ASSPSQGSGNTIY

len: 12
v_gene: TRBV19
CDR3aa: ASSTRAGLNEQF

len: 13
v_gene: TRBV28
CDR3aa: ASSLYWRLTDTQY

len: 13
v_gene: TRBV29-1
CDR3aa: SVDGQGGVYTEAF

len: 11
v_gene: TRBV19
CDR3aa: ASSMGNTDTQY

len: 13
v_gene: TRBV28
CDR3aa: ASSSPSRQVYGYT

len: 11
v_gene: TRBV4-1
CDR3aa: ASAGYSDTEAF

len: 11
v_gene: TRBV6-5
CDR3aa: ASSTPGQGRQY

len: 12
v_gene: TRBV5-1
CDR3aa: ASSLGGSNNEQF

len: 11
v_gene: TRBV28
CDR3aa: ASSWGHPGELF

len: 12
v_gene: TRBV5-1
CDR3aa: ASSLVEGLGEQY

len: 13
v_gene: TRBV15
CDR3aa: ATSRDLGPGNEQY

len: 14
v_gene: TRBV28
CDR3aa: ASSPSIGGISYEQY

len: 13
v_gene: TRBV5-1
CDR3aa: ASSLATTSTDTQY

len: 14
v_gene: TRBV18
CDR3aa: ASSPGRLTTNEKLF

len: 11
v_gene: TRBV6-5
CDR3aa: ASSQRGGYEQY

len: 9
v_gene: TRBV5-1
CDR3aa: ASRTGSGYT

len: 13
v_gene: TRBV5-1
CDR3aa: ASSLGGPGGYEQY